These 21 T cell receptor beta chains came from one sample sequenced in a study of T cells in Graves' hyperthyroidism and ophthalmopathy (dated by TCRdb to the late 2010s). Library preparation employed multiplex PCR. Sequencing took place on an Illumina HiSeq 2000. The TCR beta CDR3 regions were amplified from RNA transcripts. A first-round RT-PCR of the TCR CDR3 used the HTBI primer set with the Qiagen OneStep RT-PCR kit. TCRdb reprocessing: public reads trimmed at Q25 with fastp, clones called with MiXCR, in-frame beta chains kept. Every CDR3 protein is listed once, alongside the most common genes and DNA of its rows. In all, the sample holds a few hundred thousand distinct CDR3 sequences, and about 45% of those were seen once. The ten top clones hold about 8% of the sample. The sequencing sample was made of peripheral blood or thyroid tissue (not recorded which). The receptors were gathered from a woman between 18 and 30 years old with Graves' hyperthyroidism.

This clonotype was observed many times. The genes are TRBV5-1 and TRBJ1-1; D might be TRBD1 (5 bases). Trimming took 7 bases from V and 7 from J, leaving 17 bases between them. The germline gives CDR1 SGHRS, CDR2 YFSETQ. This CDR3 contains 13 residues. For the CDR3, the DNA is TGCGCCAGCTCCGGGGCCCCAGGAGGTGAAGCTTTCTTT. Its protein product is CASSGAPGGEAFF.

This clonotype appeared many times. The CDR3 DNA sequence: TGCAGCGTTGAAAACAGGGGATCGAGCACCGGGGAGCTGTTTTTT. Amino acid sequence: CSVENRGSSTGELFF. The chain links TRBV29-1 to TRBJ2-2; TRBD1 aligns across 7 bases. J gave up 4 bases and V 2 bases, and 7 bases lay outside the gene matches. CDR3 length: 15 amino acids. Per germline, CDR1 SQVTM and CDR2 ANQGSEA.

This clonotype was detected many times. This chain uses TRBV20-1 with TRBJ2-7; TRBD2 matches at 7 bases. Germline V gene lookup returns CDR1 DFQATT and CDR2 SNEGSKA (reference sequence). V lost 0 bases and J lost 2; bases outside the gene matches: 7. The length of the CDR3 is 15 residues. DNA of the CDR3: TGCAGTGCTAGAGATTTGAGCGGGACTGCCTACGAGCAGTACTTC. This gives the protein CSARDLSGTAYEQYF.

This clonotype appeared many times. The rearrangement uses TRBV7-2 and TRBJ1-1; 7 bases align to TRBD1. The CDR3 length is 14 residues. Germline values: CDR1 SGHTA, CDR2 FQGNSA. V lost 5 bases to trimming and J lost 1 base; unmatched junction nucleotides: 4. The CDR3 DNA is TGTGCCAGCAGCCGTGGGACAGCGAACACTGAAGCTTTCTTT. Residues: CASSRGTANTEAFF.

This clonotype was observed once. The chain combines TRBV20-1 with TRBJ2-3; the match to TRBD1 covers 9 bases. The CDR3 runs 14 residues. The V gene's germline CDR1 is DFQATT and CDR2 SNEGSKA (reference sequence). Trimming cost V 6 bases and J 2 bases; bases outside gene matches: 6. CDR3 sequence reads: CSAQDRGPTDTQYF. Here the CDR3 DNA reads TGCAGTGCCCAGGACAGGGGTCCCACAGATACGCAGTATTTT.

This clonotype was seen many times. V is TRBV7-6 and J is TRBJ2-7; D call uncertain. This CDR3 is 16 amino acids long. V lost 5 bases and J lost 2, with 19 bases in between. Germline lookup yields CDR1 SGHVS and CDR2 FNYEAQ. CDR3: CASSPLEGNDPYEQYF. The DNA for the CDR3 is TGTGCCAGCAGCCCCCTTGAAGGGAACGACCCCTACGAGCAGTACTTC.

Notes on this clonotype: The junction shows a germline mismatch at one end, possibly a read error. The chain combines TRBV6-1 with TRBJ1-1; D possibly corresponds to TRBD1 (6 bases). The germline gives CDR1 MNHNS, CDR2 SASEGT. There are 14 residues in the CDR3. DNA of the CDR3: TGTGCCAGCAGTAAAGCGTCGAGGGGGACTGAAGCTTTCTTT. This translates into CASSKASRGTEAFF.

V and J are TRBV5-1 and TRBJ2-7; 10 bases are a match to TRBD1. This CDR3 comprises 15 residues. Germline V lookup: CDR1 SGHRS, CDR2 YFSETQ. The V segment lost 0 bases and the J segment 6 bases; nucleotides outside the gene matches: 6. In nucleotides, the CDR3 is TGCGCCAGCAGCTTGGCGGGGACAGGGGTTACCGAGCAGTACTTC. Translating gives CASSLAGTGVTEQYF.

This clonotype was seen ten or more times. The V and J genes are TRBV5-1 and TRBJ1-1, with no clear D. CDR1 is SGHRS, CDR2 YFSETQ, per germline. The CDR3 has 14 amino acids. V was cut by 3 bases and J by 6 bases, with 15 bases left in between. The CDR3 sequence is CASSSVAGNSEAFF. CDR3 DNA sequence: TGCGCCAGCAGCTCCGTGGCGGGGAATTCTGAAGCTTTCTTT.

Ten or more counts support this clonotype. Here the CDR3 reads CASSRLGEGEQYF. In DNA, the CDR3 is TGCGCCAGCAGCCGTTTGGGGGAGGGCGAGCAGTACTTC. The chain recombines TRBV5-1 with TRBJ2-7, with 7 bases aligning to TRBD2. J gave up 6 bases and V 4 bases, and 7 bases lay outside the gene matches. Germline assignment: CDR1 SGHRS and CDR2 YFSETQ. The CDR3 extends over 13 amino acids. Based on the CDR3 plus reference TRBV5-1 and TRBJ2-7, the full variable domain is KAGVTQTPRYLIKTRGQQVTLSCSPISGHRSVSWYQQTPGQGLQFLFEYFSETQRNKGNFPGRFSGRQFSNSRSEMNVSTLELGDSALYLCASSRLGEGEQYFGPGTRLTVT.

The chain carries TRBV19 and TRBJ1-2, with unresolved D. Germline V gene lookup returns CDR1 LNHDA and CDR2 SQIVND (reference sequence). V was clipped by 5 bases and J by 0 bases, with 13 bases between them. This CDR3 spans 15 amino acids. CDR3 sequence reads: CASSLVTPTNYGYTF. CDR3 in DNA: TGTGCCAGTAGTCTGGTAACACCTACTAACTATGGCTACACCTTC.

The V call is TRBV19, the J call TRBJ2-5; no reliable D call. Germline CDR1 reads LNHDA; CDR2 reads SQIVND (reference sequence). With 3 bases removed from V and 2 bases from J, the gap between germline ends came to 10 bases. The CDR3 has 14 amino acids. The CDR3 region has the DNA TGTGCCAGTAGTATCCTCGGCCAACAAGAGACCCAGTACTTC. Translation: CASSILGQQETQYF.

The chain carries TRBV20-1 and TRBJ2-1, with 13 bases identical to TRBD2. TRBJ2-7 matches the DNA end more closely, so the J call is doubtful. The germline V gene has CDR1 DFQATT and CDR2 SNEGSKA (reference sequence). The CDR3 spans 16 residues. CDR3 sequence reads: CSAQTSGRSTYNEQYF. CDR3 DNA: TGCAGTGCACAGACTAGCGGGAGGTCTACCTACAATGAGCAGTACTTC.

This clonotype was found many times. V usage is TRBV6-1 and J usage is TRBJ2-5, with 11 bases fitting TRBD2. J gave up 5 bases and V 4 bases, and 6 bases lay outside the gene matches. The CDR3 extends over 15 amino acids. The V gene's germline CDR1 is MNHNS and CDR2 SASEGT. The CDR3 nucleotides are TGTGCCAGCAGTGGGGTGCCTAGCGGGAGGGAGACCCAGTACTTC. This encodes CASSGVPSGRETQYF.

V is TRBV11-3 and J is TRBJ1-2; a possible D gene is TRBD1 (6 bases). The germline V and J ends were trimmed by 1 base and 0 bases, with 12 bases remaining between them. The V gene's germline CDR1 is SGHNT and CDR2 YENEEA. The CDR3 sequence is 16 residues long. The CDR3 DNA follows: TGTGCCAGCAGCTTAGGAGGACAGCAAACTAACTATGGCTACACCTTC. It specifies CASSLGGQQTNYGYTF. The complete variable domain, with remaining parts taken from reference TRBV11-3 and TRBJ1-2, reads EAGVVQSPRYKIIEKKQPVAFWCNPISGHNTLYWYLQNLGQGPELLIRYENEEAVDDSQLPKDRFSAERLKGVDSTLKIQPAELGDSAVYLCASSLGGQQTNYGYTFGSGTRLTVV.

The V gene is TRBV7-3, the J gene TRBJ1-1; TRBD1 matches 7 bases. The CDR3 spans 14 residues. Germline values: CDR1 SGHTA, CDR2 FQGTGA. V lost 10 bases and J lost 1; bases outside the gene matches: 9. The chain's CDR3 is CATGLGTANTEAFF. The CDR3 DNA is TGTGCCACTGGACTAGGGACAGCGAACACTGAAGCTTTCTTT.

This clonotype came up many times. The V call is TRBV10-3, the J call TRBJ2-3, with D perhaps matching TRBD2 (6 bases). The CDR3 totals 17 residues. Trimming took 4 bases from V and 0 from J, leaving 17 bases between them. The germline gives CDR1 ENHRY, CDR2 SYGVKD. The DNA of the CDR3 is TGTGCCATCAGTGGCAAGCTAGCGCGTGCTAGCACAGATACGCAGTATTTT. Translated: CAISGKLARASTDTQYF.

Many counts were recorded for this clonotype. The chain has TRBV5-8 and TRBJ2-7, with TRBD2 matching over 11 bases. Trimming at V came to 4 bases and at J to 6 bases, leaving 6 bases not matched to a gene. The CDR3 has 14 amino acids. Germline CDR1 SGHTS, CDR2 YDEGEE. In DNA, the CDR3 is TGTGCCAGCAGCCCCGTTCTAGCGGGAGGCGAGCAGTACTTC. Translating gives CASSPVLAGGEQYF.

In its sample, this clonotype was seen many times. The genes are TRBV20-1 and TRBJ1-2; 7 bases align to TRBD1. Germline CDR1 DFQATT, CDR2 SNEGSKA (reference sequence). The CDR3 totals 14 residues. Trimming removed 1 base from V and 1 base from J; junction bases left unmatched: 3. The CDR3 DNA sequence: TGCAGTGCTAGAGGGGACAGTTTTAACTATGGCTACACCTTC. It encodes CSARGDSFNYGYTF.

About this clonotype itself: A read error may account for a junction end that differs from germline. Written as DNA, the CDR3 is TGCGCCAGCAGCTCGGGACAGCCCTCCTACGAGCATTTT. This translates into CASSSGQPSYEHF. This sequence joins TRBV7-9 and TRBJ1-5; 7 positions agree with TRBD1. The germline CDR1 and CDR2 sequences are SEHNR and FQNEAQ (reference sequence). This CDR3 contains 13 residues.

This clonotype was detected ten times or more. The chain employs TRBV10-1 and TRBJ1-4; weak D call: TRBD1 (5 bases). The CDR3 spans 13 residues. The germline V and J ends were trimmed by 7 bases and 5 bases, with 11 bases remaining between them. Germline V gene data show CDR1 as WNHNN and CDR2 as SYGVQD (reference sequence). This chain's CDR3 is CASNGDVNEKLFF. CDR3 nucleotide sequence: TGCGCCAGCAACGGGGACGTGAATGAAAAACTGTTTTTT.